This TCR beta chain was recorded in a study of Ad26.COV2.S vaccination and SARS-CoV-2 variants. Across the study: In the study, Ad26.COV2.S was injected intramuscularly once, or twice 56 days apart. General study points: Substantial response breadth was reportedly seen for spike-specific CD8+ and CD4+ T cells after vaccination. Non-spike TCR breadth showed similarity between vaccine and placebo recipients.

TCRdb's copy holds only in-frame clones and misses some; the assay was immunoSEQ multiplex PCR. In the table there are about 380,000 clones, about 80% of which are singletons. Notes on this clone: The antigen is undetermined.

This sample's treatment: some 20 received Ad26.COV2.S at low or high dose, single or two shots; roughly 5 received placebo; per-sample allocation not given. Material that was analyzed had been drawn on day 63 after the first vaccine or placebo injection. Its platform was an Ad26 vector, and its expressed antigen was Wuhan-strain SARS-CoV-2 spike. This TCR was sampled from a person aged 18-65 years who received the Ad26.COV2.S COVID-19 vaccine or a placebo. Sequences were derived from peripheral blood, sampled in a trial of Ad26.COV2.S vaccine versus placebo.

The CDR3 nucleotides read TGTGCCACCTCCGTGAGGGGGGCGGGTGAAAAACTGTTTTTT. Its translation is CATSVRGAGEKLFF. The chain joins TRBV19 to TRBJ1-4, with D perhaps matching TRBD1 (6 bases). This CDR3 has 14 amino acids. The germline CDR1 and CDR2 sequences are LNHDA and SQIVND (reference sequence). V was trimmed by 10 bases and J by 7 bases, leaving 19 bases between them.